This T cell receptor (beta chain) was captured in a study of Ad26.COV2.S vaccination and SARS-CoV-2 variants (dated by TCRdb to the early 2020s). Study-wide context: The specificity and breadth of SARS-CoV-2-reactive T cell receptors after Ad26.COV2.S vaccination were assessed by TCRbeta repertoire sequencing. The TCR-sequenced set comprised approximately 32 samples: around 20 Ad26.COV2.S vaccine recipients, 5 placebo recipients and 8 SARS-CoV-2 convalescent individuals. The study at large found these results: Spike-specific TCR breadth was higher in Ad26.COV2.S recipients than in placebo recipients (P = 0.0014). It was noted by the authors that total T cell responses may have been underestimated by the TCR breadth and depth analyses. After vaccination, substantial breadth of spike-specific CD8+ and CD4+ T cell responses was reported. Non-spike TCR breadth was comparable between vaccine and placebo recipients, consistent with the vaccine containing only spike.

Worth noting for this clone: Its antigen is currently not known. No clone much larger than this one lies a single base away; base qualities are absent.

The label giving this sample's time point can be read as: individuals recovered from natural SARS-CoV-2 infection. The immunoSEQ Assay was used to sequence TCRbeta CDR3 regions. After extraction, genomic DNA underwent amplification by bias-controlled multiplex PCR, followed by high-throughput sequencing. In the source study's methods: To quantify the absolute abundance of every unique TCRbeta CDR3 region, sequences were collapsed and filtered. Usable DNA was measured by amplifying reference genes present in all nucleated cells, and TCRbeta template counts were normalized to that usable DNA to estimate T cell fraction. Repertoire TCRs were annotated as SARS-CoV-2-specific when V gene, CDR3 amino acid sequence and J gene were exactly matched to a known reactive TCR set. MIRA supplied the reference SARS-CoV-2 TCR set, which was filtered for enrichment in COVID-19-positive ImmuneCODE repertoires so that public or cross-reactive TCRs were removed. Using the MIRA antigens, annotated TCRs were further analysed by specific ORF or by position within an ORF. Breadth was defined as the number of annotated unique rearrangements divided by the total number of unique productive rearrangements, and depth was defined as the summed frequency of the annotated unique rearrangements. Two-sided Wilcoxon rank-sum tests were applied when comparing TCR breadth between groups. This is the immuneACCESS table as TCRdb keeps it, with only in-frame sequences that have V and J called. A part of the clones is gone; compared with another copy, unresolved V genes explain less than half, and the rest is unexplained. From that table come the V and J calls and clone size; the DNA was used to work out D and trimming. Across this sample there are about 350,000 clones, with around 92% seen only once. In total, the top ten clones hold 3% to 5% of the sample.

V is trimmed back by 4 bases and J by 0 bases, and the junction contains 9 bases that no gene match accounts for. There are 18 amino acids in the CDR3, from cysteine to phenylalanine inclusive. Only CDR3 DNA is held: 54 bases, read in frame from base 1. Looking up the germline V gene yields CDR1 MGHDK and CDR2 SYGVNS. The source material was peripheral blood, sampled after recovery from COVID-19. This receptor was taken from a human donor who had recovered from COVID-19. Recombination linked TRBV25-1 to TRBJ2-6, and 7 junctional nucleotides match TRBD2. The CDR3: CASSAGGRWNSGANVLTF. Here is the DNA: TGTGCCAGCAGTGCGGGGGGAAGATGGAACTCTGGGGCCAACGTCCTGACTTTC. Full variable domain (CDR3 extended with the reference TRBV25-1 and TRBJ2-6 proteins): EADIYQTPRYLVIGTGKKITLECSQTMGHDKMYWYQQDPGMELHLIHYSYGVNSTEKGDLSSESTVSRIRTEHFPLTLESARPSHTSQYLCASSAGGRWNSGANVLTFGAGSRLTVL.